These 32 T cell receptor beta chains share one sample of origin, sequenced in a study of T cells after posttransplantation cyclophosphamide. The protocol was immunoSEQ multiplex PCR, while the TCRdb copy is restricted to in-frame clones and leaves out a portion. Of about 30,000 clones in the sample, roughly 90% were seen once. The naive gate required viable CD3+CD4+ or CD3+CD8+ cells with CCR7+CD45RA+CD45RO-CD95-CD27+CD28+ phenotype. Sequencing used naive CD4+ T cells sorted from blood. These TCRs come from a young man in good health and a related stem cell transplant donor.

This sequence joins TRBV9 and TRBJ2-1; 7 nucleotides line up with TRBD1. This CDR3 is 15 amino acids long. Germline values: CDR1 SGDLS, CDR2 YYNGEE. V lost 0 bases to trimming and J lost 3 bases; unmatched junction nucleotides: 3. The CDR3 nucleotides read TGTGCCAGCAGCGTAGCTGCAGGGGGCTACAATGAGCAGTTCTTC. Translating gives CASSVAAGGYNEQFF.

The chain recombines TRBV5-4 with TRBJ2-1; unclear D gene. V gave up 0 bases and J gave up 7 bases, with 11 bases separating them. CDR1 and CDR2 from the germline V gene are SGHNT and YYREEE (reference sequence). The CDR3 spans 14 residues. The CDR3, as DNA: TGTGCCAGCAGCTTGGCCTCGTGGCGGAATGAGCAGTTCTTC. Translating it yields CASSLASWRNEQFF.

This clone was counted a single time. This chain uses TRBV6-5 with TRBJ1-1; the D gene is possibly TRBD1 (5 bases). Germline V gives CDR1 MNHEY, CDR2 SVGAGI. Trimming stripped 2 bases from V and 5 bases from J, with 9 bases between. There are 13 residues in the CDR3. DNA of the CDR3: TGTGCCAGCAGTTACGGGGCATGGACTGAAGCTTTCTTT. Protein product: CASSYGAWTEAFF.

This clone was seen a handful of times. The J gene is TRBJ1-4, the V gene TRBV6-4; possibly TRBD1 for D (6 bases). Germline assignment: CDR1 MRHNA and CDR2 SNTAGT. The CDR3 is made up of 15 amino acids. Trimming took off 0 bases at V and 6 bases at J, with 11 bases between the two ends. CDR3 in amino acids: CASSDSWQGYEKLFF. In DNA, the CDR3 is TGTGCCAGCAGTGACTCATGGCAGGGGTATGAAAAACTGTTTTTT.

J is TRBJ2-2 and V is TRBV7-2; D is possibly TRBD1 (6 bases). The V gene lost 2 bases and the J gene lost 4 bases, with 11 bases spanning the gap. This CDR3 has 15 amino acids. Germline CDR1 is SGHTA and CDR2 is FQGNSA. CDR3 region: CASSLWQGPTGELFF. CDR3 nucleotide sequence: TGTGCCAGCAGCTTATGGCAGGGGCCCACCGGGGAGCTGTTTTTT.

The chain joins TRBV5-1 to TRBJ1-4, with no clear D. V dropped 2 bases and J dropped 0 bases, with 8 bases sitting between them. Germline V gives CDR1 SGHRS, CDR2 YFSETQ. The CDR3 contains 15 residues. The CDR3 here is CASSLNGATNEKLFF. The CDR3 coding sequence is TGCGCCAGCAGCTTAAACGGTGCAACTAATGAAAAACTGTTTTTT.

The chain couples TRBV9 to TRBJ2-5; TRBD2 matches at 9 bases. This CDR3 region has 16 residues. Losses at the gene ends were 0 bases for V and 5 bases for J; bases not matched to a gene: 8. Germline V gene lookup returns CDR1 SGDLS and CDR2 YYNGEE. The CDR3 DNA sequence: TGTGCCAGCAGCGTAGGCCCAGCGGGGGGAAGGGAGACCCAGTACTTC. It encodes CASSVGPAGGRETQYF.

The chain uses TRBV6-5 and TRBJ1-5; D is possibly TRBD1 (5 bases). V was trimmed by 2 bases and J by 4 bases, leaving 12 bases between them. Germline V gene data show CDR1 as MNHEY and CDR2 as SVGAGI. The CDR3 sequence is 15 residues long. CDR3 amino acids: CASSYVGGGNQPQHF. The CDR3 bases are TGTGCCAGCAGTTACGTCGGGGGTGGGAATCAGCCCCAGCATTTT.

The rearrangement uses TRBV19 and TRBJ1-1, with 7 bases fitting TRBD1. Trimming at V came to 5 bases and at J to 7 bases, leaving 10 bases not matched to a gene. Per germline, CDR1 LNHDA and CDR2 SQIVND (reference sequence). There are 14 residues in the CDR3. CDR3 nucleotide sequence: TGTGCCAGTAGTCTCACTCGGGGGACAGATGAAGCTTTCTTT. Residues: CASSLTRGTDEAFF. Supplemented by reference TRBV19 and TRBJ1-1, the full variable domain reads DGGITQSPKYLFRKEGQNVTLSCEQNLNHDAMYWYRQDPGQGLRLIYYSQIVNDFQKGDIAEGYSVSREKKESFPLTVTSAQKNPTAFYLCASSLTRGTDEAFFGQGTRLTVV.

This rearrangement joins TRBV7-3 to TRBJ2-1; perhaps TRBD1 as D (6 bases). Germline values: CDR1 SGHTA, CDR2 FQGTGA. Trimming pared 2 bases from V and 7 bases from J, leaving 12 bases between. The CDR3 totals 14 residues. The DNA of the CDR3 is TGTGCCAGCAGCTTACAGGGGCCTAGTAATGAGCAGTTCTTC. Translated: CASSLQGPSNEQFF.

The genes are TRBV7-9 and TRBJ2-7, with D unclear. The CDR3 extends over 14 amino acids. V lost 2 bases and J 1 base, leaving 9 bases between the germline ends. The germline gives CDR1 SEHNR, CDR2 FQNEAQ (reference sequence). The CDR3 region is CASSLPPQSYEQYF. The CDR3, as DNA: TGTGCCAGCAGCTTACCCCCACAATCCTACGAGCAGTACTTC.

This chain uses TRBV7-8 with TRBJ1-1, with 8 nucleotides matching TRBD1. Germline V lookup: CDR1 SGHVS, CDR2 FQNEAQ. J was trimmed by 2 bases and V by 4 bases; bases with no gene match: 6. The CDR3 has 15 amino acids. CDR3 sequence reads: CASSSYGQGNTEAFF. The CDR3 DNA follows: TGTGCCAGCAGCTCCTATGGACAGGGAAACACTGAAGCTTTCTTT.

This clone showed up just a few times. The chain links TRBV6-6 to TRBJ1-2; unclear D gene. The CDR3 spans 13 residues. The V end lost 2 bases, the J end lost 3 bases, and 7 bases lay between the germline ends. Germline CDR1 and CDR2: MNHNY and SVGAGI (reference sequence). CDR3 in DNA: TGTGCCAGCAGTTACGGTGCGGACTATGGCTACACCTTC. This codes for CASSYGADYGYTF.

The CDR3 is CASSLGTGFYNEQFF. In DNA form, the CDR3 reads TGCGCCAGCAGCTTGGGGACAGGGTTTTACAATGAGCAGTTCTTC. The chain couples TRBV5-1 to TRBJ2-1; 8 nucleotides line up with TRBD1. CDR1 and CDR2 (germline): SGHRS, YFSETQ. V lost 0 bases, J lost 4 bases, and 3 bases stayed unmatched. This CDR3 has 15 amino acids. The full variable domain, completed using reference TRBV5-1 and TRBJ2-1, is KAGVTQTPRYLIKTRGQQVTLSCSPISGHRSVSWYQQTPGQGLQFLFEYFSETQRNKGNFPGRFSGRQFSNSRSEMNVSTLELGDSALYLCASSLGTGFYNEQFFGPGTRLTVL.

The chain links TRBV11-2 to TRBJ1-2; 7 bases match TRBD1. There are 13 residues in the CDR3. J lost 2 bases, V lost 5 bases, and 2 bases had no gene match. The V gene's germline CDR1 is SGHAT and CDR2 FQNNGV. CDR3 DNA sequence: TGTGCCAGCAGCATACAGGGGAACTATGGCTACACCTTC. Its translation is CASSIQGNYGYTF.

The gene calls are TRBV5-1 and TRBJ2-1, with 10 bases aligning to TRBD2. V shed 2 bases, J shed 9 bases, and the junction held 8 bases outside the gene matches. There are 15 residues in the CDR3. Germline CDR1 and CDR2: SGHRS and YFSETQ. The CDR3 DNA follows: TGCGCCAGCAGCTTCATCAGCGGGGGGGCGGGTGAGCAGTTCTTC. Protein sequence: CASSFISGGAGEQFF.

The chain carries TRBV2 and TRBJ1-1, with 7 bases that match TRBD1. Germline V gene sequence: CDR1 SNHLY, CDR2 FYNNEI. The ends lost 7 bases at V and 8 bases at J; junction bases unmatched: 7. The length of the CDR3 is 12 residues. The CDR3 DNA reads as TGTGCCAGCACGGAGGGGGCGGGGGAAGCTTTCTTT. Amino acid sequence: CASTEGAGEAFF.

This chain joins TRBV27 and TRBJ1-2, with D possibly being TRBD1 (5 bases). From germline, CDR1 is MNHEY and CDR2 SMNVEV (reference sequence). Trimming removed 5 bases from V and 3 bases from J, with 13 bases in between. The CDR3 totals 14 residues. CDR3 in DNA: TGTGCCAGCAGTCTCTCTCAGGGCCACTATGGCTACACCTTC. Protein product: CASSLSQGHYGYTF.

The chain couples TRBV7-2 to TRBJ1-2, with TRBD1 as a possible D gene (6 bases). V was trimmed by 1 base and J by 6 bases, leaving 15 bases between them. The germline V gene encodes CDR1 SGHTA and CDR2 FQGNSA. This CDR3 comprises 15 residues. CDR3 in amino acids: CASSLGVQGPHGYTF. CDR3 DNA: TGTGCCAGCAGCTTAGGAGTACAGGGCCCCCATGGCTACACCTTC. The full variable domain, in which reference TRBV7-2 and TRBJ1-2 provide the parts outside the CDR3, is GAGVSQSPSNKVTEKGKDVELRCDPISGHTALYWYRQSLGQGLEFLIYFQGNSAPDKSGLPSDRFSAERTGGSVSTLTIQRTQQEDSAVYLCASSLGVQGPHGYTFGSGTRLTVV.

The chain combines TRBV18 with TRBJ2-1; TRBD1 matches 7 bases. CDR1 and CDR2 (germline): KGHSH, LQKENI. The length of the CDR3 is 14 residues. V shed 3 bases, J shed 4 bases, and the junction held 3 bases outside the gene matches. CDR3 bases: TGTGCCAGCTCACCTTCGGGACAGTACAATGAGCAGTTCTTC. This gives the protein CASSPSGQYNEQFF. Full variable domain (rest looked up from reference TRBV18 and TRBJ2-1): NAGVMQNPRHLVRRRGQEARLRCSPMKGHSHVYWYRQLPEEGLKFMVYLQKENIIDESGMPKERFSAEFPKEGPSILRIQQVVRGDSAAYFCASSPSGQYNEQFFGPGTRLTVL.

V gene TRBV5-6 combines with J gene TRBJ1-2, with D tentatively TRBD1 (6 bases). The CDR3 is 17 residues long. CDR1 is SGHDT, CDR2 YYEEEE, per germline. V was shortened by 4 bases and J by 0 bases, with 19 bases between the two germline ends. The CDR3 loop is CASSLWAGTSTNYGYTF. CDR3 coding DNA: TGTGCCAGCAGCCTTTGGGCCGGGACAAGCACTAACTATGGCTACACCTTC.

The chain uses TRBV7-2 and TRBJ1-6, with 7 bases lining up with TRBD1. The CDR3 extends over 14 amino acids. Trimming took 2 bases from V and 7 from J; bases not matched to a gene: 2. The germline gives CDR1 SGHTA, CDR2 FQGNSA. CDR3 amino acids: CASSLNRGNSPLHF. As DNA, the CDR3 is TGTGCCAGCAGCTTAAACAGGGGAAATTCACCCCTCCACTTT.

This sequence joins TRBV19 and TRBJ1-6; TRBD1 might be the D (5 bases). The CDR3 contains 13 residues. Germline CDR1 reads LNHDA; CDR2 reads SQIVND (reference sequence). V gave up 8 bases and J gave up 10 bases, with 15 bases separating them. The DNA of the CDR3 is TGTGCCAGTTCCCCGCCAGGGAAATCACCCCTCCACTTT. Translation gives CASSPPGKSPLHF.

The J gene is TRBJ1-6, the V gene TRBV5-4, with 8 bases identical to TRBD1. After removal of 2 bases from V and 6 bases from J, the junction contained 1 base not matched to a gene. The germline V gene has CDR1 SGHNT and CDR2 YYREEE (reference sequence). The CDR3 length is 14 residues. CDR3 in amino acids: CASSLQGGNSPLHF. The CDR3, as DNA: TGTGCCAGCAGCTTACAGGGGGGTAATTCACCCCTCCACTTT. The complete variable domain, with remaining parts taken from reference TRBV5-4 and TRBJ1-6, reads ETGVTQSPTHLIKTRGQQVTLRCSSQSGHNTVSWYQQALGQGPQFIFQYYREEENGRGNFPPRFSGLQFPNYSSELNVNALELDDSALYLCASSLQGGNSPLHFGNGTRLTVT.

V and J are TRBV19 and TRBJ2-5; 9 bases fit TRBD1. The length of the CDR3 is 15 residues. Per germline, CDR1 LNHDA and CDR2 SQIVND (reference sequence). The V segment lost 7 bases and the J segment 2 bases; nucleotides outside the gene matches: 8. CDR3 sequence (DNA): TGTGCCAGTACTACAGGGGGCGCGGGTCAAGAGACCCAGTACTTC. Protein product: CASTTGGAGQETQYF.

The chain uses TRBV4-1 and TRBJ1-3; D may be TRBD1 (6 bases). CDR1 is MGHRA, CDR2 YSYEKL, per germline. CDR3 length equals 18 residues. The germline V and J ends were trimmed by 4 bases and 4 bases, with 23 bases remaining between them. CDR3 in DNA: TGCGCCAGCAGCCCCACAACCTTGACAGGCGGTAGGGGAAACACCATATATTTT. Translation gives CASSPTTLTGGRGNTIYF.

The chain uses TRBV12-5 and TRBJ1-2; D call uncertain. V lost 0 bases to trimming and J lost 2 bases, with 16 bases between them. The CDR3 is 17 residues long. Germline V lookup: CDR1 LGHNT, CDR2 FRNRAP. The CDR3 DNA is TGTGCTAGTGGTTTGGTTCCTATTCGGGGAAGGAACTATGGCTACACCTTC. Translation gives CASGLVPIRGRNYGYTF.

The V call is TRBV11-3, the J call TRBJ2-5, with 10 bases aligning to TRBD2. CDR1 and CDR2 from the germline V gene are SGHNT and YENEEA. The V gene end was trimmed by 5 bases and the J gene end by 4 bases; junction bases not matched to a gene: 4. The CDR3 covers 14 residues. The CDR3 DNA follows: TGTGCCAGCAGCAGTAGCGGGGGGTCAGAGACCCAGTACTTC. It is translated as CASSSSGGSETQYF.

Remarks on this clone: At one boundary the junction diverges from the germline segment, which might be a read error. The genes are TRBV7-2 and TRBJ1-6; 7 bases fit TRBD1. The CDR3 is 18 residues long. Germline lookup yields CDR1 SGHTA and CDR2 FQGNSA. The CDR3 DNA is TGTGCCAGCAGCTTTGGGCCAGACAGGGTCCCCTATAATTCACCCCCCCACTTT. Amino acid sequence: CASSFGPDRVPYNSPPHF.

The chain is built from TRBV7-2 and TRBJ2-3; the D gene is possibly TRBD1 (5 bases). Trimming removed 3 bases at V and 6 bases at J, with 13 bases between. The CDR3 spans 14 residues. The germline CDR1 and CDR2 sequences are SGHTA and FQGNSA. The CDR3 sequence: CASSFRSGADTQYF. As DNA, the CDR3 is TGTGCCAGCAGCTTTCGGTCTGGGGCGGATACGCAGTATTTT.

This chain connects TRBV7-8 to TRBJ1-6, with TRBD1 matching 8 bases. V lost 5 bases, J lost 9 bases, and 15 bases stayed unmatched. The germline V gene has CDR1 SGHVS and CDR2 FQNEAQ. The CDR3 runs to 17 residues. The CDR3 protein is CASSPRPPTGEGSPLHF. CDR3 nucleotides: TGTGCCAGCAGCCCTAGACCCCCGACAGGGGAAGGTTCACCCCTCCACTTT.

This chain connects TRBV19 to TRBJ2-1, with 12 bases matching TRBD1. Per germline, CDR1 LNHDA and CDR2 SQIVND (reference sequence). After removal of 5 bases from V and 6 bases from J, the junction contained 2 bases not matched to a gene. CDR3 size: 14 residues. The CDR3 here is CASSWGQGANEQFF. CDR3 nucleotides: TGTGCCAGTAGTTGGGGACAGGGGGCCAATGAGCAGTTCTTC.